The 17 T cell receptor beta chains below all came from one sample that was sequenced in a study of blood T cells in healthy people across ages. Primed by a sample-barcoded 5' primer and a J-beta primer mix, a second PCR proceeded for about 7 to 11 cycles. A single record per CDR3 protein comes from TCRdb applying MiXCR to the 5' RACE reads. The data contain 1.6 million or so distinct CDR3 sequences, roughly 32% of them singletons. Sequencing was performed on blood. The receptors originated from a woman between 25 and 40 years old in good health.

The CDR3 coding sequence is TGTGCCAGCAGGTCCACCGGGACAGGGCGATCCAATAGCAATCAGCCCCAGCATTTT. This translates into CASRSTGTGRSNSNQPQHF. The chain couples TRBV12-3 or TRBV12-4 to TRBJ1-5, with 9 bases identical to TRBD1. The CDR3 has 19 residues. J was trimmed by 0 bases and V by 6 bases; bases with no gene match: 15.

The J gene is TRBJ2-3, the V gene TRBV3-1, with D perhaps TRBD1 (5 bases). This CDR3 has 13 residues. V lost 0 bases, J lost 7 bases, and 8 bases lay in between. From germline, CDR1 is LGHDT and CDR2 YNNKEL (reference sequence). DNA for the CDR3: TGTGCCAGCAGCCAAGAACGGACATATACGCAGTATTTT. Translation: CASSQERTYTQYF.

The chain links TRBV12-3 or TRBV12-4 to TRBJ2-3; no firm D call. CDR3 length: 10 residues. The V end lost 10 bases, the J end lost 3 bases, and 5 bases lay between the germline ends. CDR3 sequence reads: CAIRTDTQYF. As DNA, the CDR3 is TGTGCCATACGAACAGATACGCAGTATTTT.

About this clonotype: This may arise from a read error, as a much more abundant clone is one base away. CDR3 loop: CASSQVPGREEGYTF. Written as DNA, the CDR3 is TGCGCCAGCAGCCAAGTGCCCGGCAGGGAGGAAGGCTACACCTTC. The V and J genes are TRBV4-1 and TRBJ1-2, with D maybe TRBD1 (5 bases). The CDR3 runs to 15 residues. Germline V gene sequence: CDR1 MGHRA, CDR2 YSYEKL. Trimming stripped 1 base from V and 8 bases from J, with 17 bases between.

The chain is built from TRBV29-1 and TRBJ1-2; TRBD1 might be the D (5 bases). With 6 bases removed from V and 8 bases from J, the gap between germline ends came to 16 bases. This CDR3 is 12 amino acids long. CDR1 SQVTM and CDR2 ANQGSEA come from the germline V gene. CDR3 amino acids: CSVDNGGGGYTF. In DNA form, the CDR3 reads TGCAGCGTCGATAACGGGGGAGGCGGCTACACCTTC.

The table lists this clonotype with a few counts. One end of the junction is discordant with germline, which a read error may explain. V gene TRBV4-2 combines with J gene TRBJ2-1; 8 nucleotides match TRBD2. The CDR3 sequence is 16 residues long. Germline CDR1 reads LGHNA; CDR2 reads YNFKEQ. The CDR3 region is CAGSQITSGGYNEQFF. DNA for the CDR3: TGTGCCGGCAGCCAAATCACTAGCGGAGGGTACAATGAGCAGTTCTTC.

On this clonotype itself: At one end, the junction sequence differs from germline, possibly due to a read error. The gene calls are TRBV27 and TRBJ2-4, with 12 nucleotides matching TRBD1. The J call could be wrong; TRBJ2-7 is a better fit for the DNA end. Per the germline V gene, CDR1 is MNHEY and CDR2 is SMNVEV (reference sequence). There are 15 residues in the CDR3. The CDR3 bases are TGTACCAGCAGTTTACTCCGGGACAGGGGGCTCGAGCAGTACTTC. Amino acid sequence: CTSSLLRDRGLEQYF.

This clonotype was counted only a few times. This chain uses TRBV2 with TRBJ2-7; no clear D. The germline gives CDR1 SNHLY, CDR2 FYNNEI. Trimming shortened V by 5 bases and J by 3 bases, and 8 bases separated the two germline ends. The CDR3 is 12 amino acids. The CDR3 DNA sequence: TGTGCCAGCAGTTTACGGAACTACGAGCAGTACTTC. It codes for CASSLRNYEQYF. The full variable domain, with the rest looked up from reference TRBV2 and TRBJ2-7, is EPEVTQTPSHQVTQMGQEVILRCVPISNHLYFYWYRQILGQKVEFLVSFYNNEISEKSEIFDDQFSVERPDGSNFTLKIRSTKLEDSAMYFCASSLRNYEQYFGPGTRLTVT.

This clonotype has only a few counts. This chain uses TRBV13 with TRBJ2-1; D is ambiguous. The germline V gene has CDR1 PRHDT and CDR2 FYEKMQ (reference sequence). The germline V and J ends were trimmed by 5 bases and 0 bases, with 14 bases remaining between them. The CDR3 loop spans 16 amino acids. The CDR3 DNA reads TGTGCCAGCAGCCAATTTGGTTCGAGCTCCTACAATGAGCAGTTCTTC. Translated, it gives CASSQFGSSSYNEQFF.

This chain uses TRBV20-1 with TRBJ2-3; 8 positions match TRBD2. This CDR3 contains 13 residues. The V gene end was trimmed by 1 base and the J gene end by 4 bases; junction bases not matched to a gene: 1. Germline CDR1 is DFQATT and CDR2 is SNEGSKA (reference sequence). This CDR3 reads CSARVSGADTQYF. The DNA of the CDR3 is TGCAGTGCTAGAGTTAGCGGGGCAGATACGCAGTATTTT.

V gene TRBV28 combines with J gene TRBJ2-2; D uncertain. This CDR3 is 15 amino acids long. The V end lost 3 bases, the J end lost 6 bases, and 14 bases lay between the germline ends. Per the germline V gene, CDR1 is MDHEN and CDR2 is SYDVKM. CDR3 region: CASSLVLSNAGELFF. The CDR3 DNA reads TGTGCCAGCAGTTTGGTTTTGAGTAACGCCGGGGAGCTGTTTTTT.

V gene TRBV20-1 combines with J gene TRBJ2-7, with 8 nucleotides matching TRBD1. The J segment lost 3 bases and the V segment lost 6 bases, leaving 10 bases of the junction unmatched. Germline loops: CDR1 DFQATT, CDR2 SNEGSKA (reference sequence). The CDR3 has 14 amino acids. The CDR3 protein is CSARQGLGFYEQYF. The CDR3 coding sequence is TGCAGTGCAAGACAGGGGCTAGGGTTCTACGAGCAGTACTTC.

The chain links TRBV27 to TRBJ2-1, with D tentatively TRBD2 (5 bases). Trimming pared 3 bases from V and 0 bases from J, leaving 15 bases between. The CDR3 is made up of 17 amino acids. The germline V gene encodes CDR1 MNHEY and CDR2 SMNVEV (reference sequence). The CDR3 loop reads CASSLSLALLSYNEQFF. In DNA form, the CDR3 reads TGTGCCAGCAGTTTGTCTTTAGCGCTGCTCTCCTACAATGAGCAGTTCTTC.

This rearrangement joins TRBV2 to TRBJ1-1, with TRBD1 as a possible D gene (6 bases). CDR3 size: 13 residues. CDR1 SNHLY and CDR2 FYNNEI come from the germline V gene. Trimming removed 8 bases at V and 2 bases at J, with 12 bases between. DNA for the CDR3: TGTGCCAGCGTTTGGACAGCTAACACTGAAGCTTTCTTT. This translates into CASVWTANTEAFF.

The gene calls are TRBV30 and TRBJ2-2; weak D call: TRBD1 (7 bases). The CDR3 consists of 16 residues. The germline V and J ends were trimmed by 2 bases and 1 base, with 14 bases remaining between them. The germline V gene has CDR1 GTSNPN and CDR2 SVGIG (reference sequence). As DNA, the CDR3 is TGTGCCTGGAGTCGGGGGACAGCGATGAACACCGGGGAGCTGTTTTTT. Residues: CAWSRGTAMNTGELFF.

This clonotype was detected once. The V and J genes are TRBV7-2 and TRBJ2-1; D remains unclear. The CDR3 length is 15 residues. CDR1 SGHTA and CDR2 FQGNSA come from the germline V gene. The germline V and J ends were trimmed by 6 bases and 7 bases, with 19 bases remaining between them. The CDR3 sequence: CASSYRWQSGNEQFF. CDR3 DNA sequence: TGTGCCAGCAGTTATCGGTGGCAGTCCGGGAATGAGCAGTTCTTC.

There are a few counts of this clonotype. The J gene is TRBJ2-1, the V gene TRBV25-1, with 13 bases matching TRBD2. In germline, CDR1 is MGHDK, CDR2 SYGVNS. V lost 4 bases to trimming and J lost 8 bases; unmatched junction nucleotides: 11. CDR3 length: 17 residues. The CDR3 is CASSAVPGTSGVYEQFF. CDR3 bases: TGTGCCAGCAGTGCTGTCCCCGGGACTAGCGGGGTCTATGAGCAGTTCTTC. Supplemented by reference TRBV25-1 and TRBJ2-1, the full variable domain reads EADIYQTPRYLVIGTGKKITLECSQTMGHDKMYWYQQDPGMELHLIHYSYGVNSTEKGDLSSESTVSRIRTEHFPLTLESARPSHTSQYLCASSAVPGTSGVYEQFFGPGTRLTVL.